This T cell receptor (beta chain) was documented in a study of shared clonotypes between healthy human individuals. Across the study: Donor composition was a couple of women and a few men, aged 18 to 49. Overall study results and limits: Naive CD4 clonotype sharing across several donors was roughly 5%.

Germline assignment: CDR1 LNHDA and CDR2 SQIVND (reference sequence). Trimming cost V 5 bases and J 5 bases, with 10 bases left between them. The CDR3 length is 13 residues. Method: immunoSEQ multiplex PCR; TCRdb's copy keeps in-frame clones and lacks some. Altogether about 2.4 million clones are present, approximately 93% being singletons, with the ten largest covering around 0.37%. Only a few counts were recorded for this clone. The antigen is undetermined. This TCR derives from a man aged 18 to 29 in good health. Some clones in this sample may be carry-over from other donors' samples. The rearrangement uses TRBV19 and TRBJ1-5; D is unresolved. Sequenced sample: naive CD4+ T cells from PBMCs. The sample's subset: CD45RA+ positively selected. CDR3 sequence reads: CASSWSEDQPQHF. The CDR3 nucleotides are TGTGCCAGTAGTTGGTCAGAAGATCAGCCCCAGCATTTT.